A single sample gave rise to the 24 T cell receptor beta chains below, sequenced in a study of beta chain features in type 1 diabetes. Study-level results: Shorter TCRB CDR3s, moderately but significantly so, marked every one of the four CD4+ subsets in Type 1 diabetes patients.

Which antigens these TCRs recognize remains unknown. Reverse transcribing all isolated RNA meant expressed TCRB transcripts were sequenced. Clones were read by immunoSEQ multiplex PCR, and TCRdb kept only the in-frame ones, dropping some. The repertoire holds 300,000 to 350,000 clones, with around 9.7% as singletons. Sequenced input: central memory CD4+ T cells from blood. The receptor set was obtained from a man younger than 40 with type 1 diabetes.

The chain carries TRBV7-2 and TRBJ2-7; D remains unclear. The CDR3 totals 15 residues. The ends were cut back, 6 bases at V and 6 bases at J, with 21 bases in the middle. Looked up from germline, CDR1 is SGHTA and CDR2 is FQGNSA. CDR3 in amino acids: CASSHYGGQTGEQYF. CDR3 DNA: TGTGCCAGCAGTCATTATGGTGGCCAGACCGGCGAGCAGTACTTC. Full variable domain (rest looked up from reference TRBV7-2 and TRBJ2-7): GAGVSQSPSNKVTEKGKDVELRCDPISGHTALYWYRQSLGQGLEFLIYFQGNSAPDKSGLPSDRFSAERTGGSVSTLTIQRTQQEDSAVYLCASSHYGGQTGEQYFGPGTRLTVT.

This clone was recorded only once. The chain combines TRBV6-5 with TRBJ1-1; D is ambiguous. Germline V gene lookup returns CDR1 MNHEY and CDR2 SVGAGI. V was cut by 5 bases and J by 5 bases, with 12 bases left in between. The CDR3 is made up of 13 amino acids. The CDR3 loop is CASSTAWMTEAFF. CDR3 coding DNA: TGTGCCAGCAGTACGGCTTGGATGACTGAAGCTTTCTTT.

There are a few counts of this clone. This chain connects TRBV28 to TRBJ2-7, with no clear D. Trimming removed 3 bases from V and 6 bases from J, with 9 bases in between. Germline lookup yields CDR1 MDHEN and CDR2 SYDVKM. The CDR3 contains 12 residues. The CDR3 is CASSLVGFEQYF. CDR3 bases: TGTGCCAGCAGTTTGGTAGGGTTCGAGCAGTACTTC.

This clone appeared a few times. This same CDR3 is encoded by further DNA sequences in the sample. The genes are TRBV2 and TRBJ2-2; the D is unclear. V gave up 6 bases and J gave up 5 bases, with 4 bases separating them. This CDR3 has 11 residues. CDR1 SNHLY and CDR2 FYNNEI come from the germline V gene. The chain's CDR3 is CASRKTGELFF. The CDR3 DNA follows: TGTGCCAGCAGGAAAACCGGGGAGCTGTTTTTT.

This clone was counted between two and nine times. This may arise from a read error, as a much more abundant clone is one base away. The gene calls are TRBV11-2 and TRBJ2-6; D gene uncertain. Trimming took off 1 base at V and 2 bases at J, with 3 bases between the two ends. The CDR3 covers 14 residues. The germline V gene encodes CDR1 SGHAT and CDR2 FQNNGV. The CDR3 is CASSLGAGANVLTF. CDR3 DNA sequence: TGTGCCAGCAGCTTAGGGGCTGGGGCCAACGTCCTGACTTTC.

This chain uses TRBV4-3 with TRBJ1-4; 10 bases are a match to TRBD1. CDR1 and CDR2 from the germline V gene are LGHNA and YSLEER. The junction had 6 bases not matched to a gene; V was cut back by 4 bases and J by 7 bases. The CDR3 totals 15 residues. The chain's CDR3 is CASSRKGQGSEKLFF. The CDR3 DNA reads as TGCGCCAGCAGCCGGAAGGGACAGGGGTCTGAAAAACTGTTTTTT.

The rearrangement uses TRBV2 and TRBJ2-2; weak D call: TRBD2 (5 bases). V was trimmed by 4 bases and J by 8 bases, leaving 23 bases between them. This CDR3 has 17 residues. Germline assignment: CDR1 SNHLY and CDR2 FYNNEI. The CDR3 reads CASSVHDTRSAAGELFF. CDR3 DNA: TGTGCCAGCAGTGTTCACGATACTAGATCGGCTGCAGGGGAGCTGTTTTTT.

This clone was found many times. V usage is TRBV7-9 and J usage is TRBJ1-3; 7 positions match TRBD1. The germline gives CDR1 SEHNR, CDR2 FQNEAQ (reference sequence). Trimming cost V 5 bases and J 4 bases; bases outside gene matches: 8. The CDR3 length is 15 residues. The CDR3 coding sequence is TGTGCCAGCAGCGTCGCCGGACAGGCAGGAAACACCATATATTTT. This encodes CASSVAGQAGNTIYF.

In this sample, this clone turned up a few times. CDR3 sequence: CASSFRLVSGANVLTF. CDR3 coding DNA: TGTGCCAGCAGCTTCAGGCTAGTGTCTGGGGCCAACGTCCTGACTTTC. V gene TRBV7-2 combines with J gene TRBJ2-6; D not resolved. Between the trimmed V and J ends, which lost 3 bases and 1 base, there was a span of 10 bases. The CDR3 extends over 16 amino acids. The germline CDR1 and CDR2 sequences are SGHTA and FQGNSA.

This clone was seen only a few times. The chain couples TRBV27 to TRBJ2-3; 12 bases agree with TRBD2. The CDR3 runs 16 residues. With V trimmed by 6 bases and J by 2 bases, 6 bases remained unmatched. Germline V lookup: CDR1 MNHEY, CDR2 SMNVEV (reference sequence). Here the CDR3 reads CASRRLAGVPTDTQYF. The CDR3, as DNA: TGTGCCAGCAGGCGACTAGCGGGGGTCCCCACAGATACGCAGTATTTT.

The chain combines TRBV11-3 with TRBJ1-6; TRBD1 might be the D (6 bases). Germline values: CDR1 SGHNT, CDR2 YENEEA. The CDR3 has 16 residues. Trimming pared 5 bases from V and 5 bases from J, leaving 16 bases between. CDR3 sequence: CASSGRGTPDNSPLHF. For the CDR3, the DNA is TGTGCCAGCAGCGGAAGGGGGACACCCGATAATTCACCCCTCCACTTT.

V gene TRBV4-3 combines with J gene TRBJ2-7; 10 bases fit TRBD2. CDR3 length equals 15 residues. V lost 0 bases, J lost 7 bases, and 6 bases stayed unmatched. The V gene's germline CDR1 is LGHNA and CDR2 YSLEER. CDR3 amino acids: CASSQEAGGLREQYF. The CDR3 nucleotides are TGCGCCAGCAGCCAAGAAGCGGGGGGGCTTCGTGAGCAGTACTTC.

This clone was observed a few times. The chain is built from TRBV5-1 and TRBJ2-7; D is possibly TRBD1 or TRBD2 (5 bases each). CDR1 is SGHRS and CDR2 is YFSETQ in the germline V gene. This CDR3 has 13 residues. V lost 4 bases to trimming and J lost 6 bases, with 14 bases between them. CDR3 in DNA: TGCGCCAGCAGCCGTGGGACGGCTCGCGAGCAGTACTTC. Protein: CASSRGTAREQYF.

The CDR3, as DNA: TGTGCCAGCAGCTATGAACTTCCAAACGAGCAGTACTTC. Translation gives CASSYELPNEQYF. This chain joins TRBV7-9 and TRBJ2-7; the D is unclear. Trimming cost V 4 bases and J 5 bases, with 12 bases left between them. From germline, CDR1 is SEHNR and CDR2 FQNEAQ (reference sequence). The CDR3 runs 13 residues.

This clone was recorded a few times. This chain uses TRBV5-1 with TRBJ2-7, with 9 bases fitting TRBD1. Germline-derived CDR1 and CDR2 are SGHRS and YFSETQ. V gave up 4 bases and J gave up 6 bases; unmatched junction bases: 11. The CDR3 consists of 15 residues. The DNA of the CDR3 is TGCGCCAGCAGCGCAAATCCGGGACAGGGTCTCGAGCAGTACTTC. Protein sequence: CASSANPGQGLEQYF.

The CDR3 loop reads CASSPMGTGAPTF. The CDR3 region has the DNA TGTGCCAGCAGCCCCATGGGGACGGGGGCGCCCACCTTC. The gene calls are TRBV7-2 and TRBJ1-2; D is perhaps TRBD1 (6 bases). Trimming pared 5 bases from V and 13 bases from J, leaving 20 bases between. This CDR3 has 13 amino acids. Germline V gene data show CDR1 as SGHTA and CDR2 as FQGNSA.

This clone was seen more than once but under ten times. The V and J genes are TRBV6-5 and TRBJ1-2; D call uncertain. This CDR3 is built from 13 residues. V was shortened by 7 bases and J by 3 bases, with 12 bases between the two germline ends. The V gene's germline CDR1 is MNHEY and CDR2 SVGAGI. The CDR3 DNA reads TGTGCCAGCAAGCCCGGAGGGTACTATGGCTACACCTTC. This codes for CASKPGGYYGYTF.

This clone came up a few times. The chain is built from TRBV7-2 and TRBJ1-4; tentatively, D is TRBD1 (6 bases). Germline CDR1 reads SGHTA; CDR2 reads FQGNSA. V dropped 5 bases and J dropped 7 bases, with 17 bases sitting between them. This CDR3 comprises 15 residues. CDR3 amino acids: CASSPSTGLGEKLFF. The CDR3 DNA reads TGTGCCAGCAGCCCATCGACAGGTCTAGGTGAAAAACTGTTTTTT.

V and J are TRBV18 and TRBJ1-2, with 8 bases fitting TRBD1. The CDR3 is made up of 15 amino acids. CDR1 and CDR2 (germline): KGHSH, LQKENI. V was clipped by 3 bases and J by 4 bases; unmatched bases: 7. Here the CDR3 reads CASSPTGGSRYGYTF. The CDR3 DNA reads as TGTGCCAGCTCACCTACAGGGGGGTCGCGCTATGGCTACACCTTC. The whole variable domain, filled in from reference TRBV18 and TRBJ1-2, reads NAGVMQNPRHLVRRRGQEARLRCSPMKGHSHVYWYRQLPEEGLKFMVYLQKENIIDESGMPKERFSAEFPKEGPSILRIQQVVRGDSAAYFCASSPTGGSRYGYTFGSGTRLTVV.

The chain joins TRBV11-2 to TRBJ2-2, with D tentatively TRBD2 (7 bases). CDR3 length equals 15 residues. CDR1 and CDR2 from the germline V gene are SGHAT and FQNNGV. V lost 2 bases, J lost 4 bases, and 11 bases lay in between. CDR3 coding DNA: TGTGCCAGCAGCTTAAGGGGGGGCCTCACCGGGGAGCTGTTTTTT. It codes for CASSLRGGLTGELFF. Full variable domain (rest looked up from reference TRBV11-2 and TRBJ2-2): EAGVAQSPRYKIIEKRQSVAFWCNPISGHATLYWYQQILGQGPKLLIQFQNNGVVDDSQLPKDRFSAERLKGVDSTLKIQPAKLEDSAVYLCASSLRGGLTGELFFGEGSRLTVL.

This clone has a handful of counts. The chain uses TRBV5-1 and TRBJ1-2, with 8 bases fitting TRBD1. Germline CDR1 is SGHRS and CDR2 is YFSETQ. The CDR3 has 15 amino acids. V lost 4 bases to trimming and J lost 0 bases; unmatched junction nucleotides: 5. CDR3 residues: CASSETGVSNYGYTF. The CDR3 DNA follows: TGCGCCAGCAGCGAGACAGGGGTGTCTAACTATGGCTACACCTTC.

There are a few counts of this clone. The chain couples TRBV4-3 to TRBJ2-3; weak D call: TRBD2 (6 bases). The CDR3 consists of 14 residues. Germline V gives CDR1 LGHNA, CDR2 YSLEER. Trimming stripped 0 bases from V and 5 bases from J, with 9 bases between. CDR3 sequence reads: CASSQDRGRDTQYF. DNA for the CDR3: TGCGCCAGCAGCCAAGATCGGGGGAGAGATACGCAGTATTTT.

CDR3 sequence (DNA): TGTGCCAGCAGCTTAGGAGTGGCGGGGTCCGATGAGCAGTTCTTC. This gives the protein CASSLGVAGSDEQFF. V is TRBV7-8 and J is TRBJ2-1, with D possibly being TRBD2 (6 bases). V lost 1 base to trimming and J lost 8 bases, with 15 bases between them. This CDR3 has 15 amino acids. Germline V gene data show CDR1 as SGHVS and CDR2 as FQNEAQ.

In this sample, this clone turned up a few times. Other DNA sequences of this sample code for an identical CDR3. The J gene is TRBJ1-1, the V gene TRBV18; the D is unclear. V lost 0 bases and J lost 5, with 7 bases in between. Germline CDR1 is KGHSH and CDR2 is LQKENI. This CDR3 has 13 amino acids. The CDR3 bases are TGTGCCAGCTCACCACCGGGCAGGACTGAAGCTTTCTTT. Translating gives CASSPPGRTEAFF. Full variable domain (missing parts from reference TRBV18 and TRBJ1-1): NAGVMQNPRHLVRRRGQEARLRCSPMKGHSHVYWYRQLPEEGLKFMVYLQKENIIDESGMPKERFSAEFPKEGPSILRIQQVVRGDSAAYFCASSPPGRTEAFFGQGTRLTVV.